What follows are 26 T cell receptor beta chains derived from one specimen sequenced in a study of Graves' ophthalmopathy and Graves' hyperthyroidism. Researchers took RNA transcripts and amplified TCR beta CDR3 regions from them. First-round RT-PCR with HTBI primers preceded a second-round multiplex PCR. TCRdb passed the multiplex PCR reads through MiXCR, listing each CDR3 protein once. The sample includes 580,000 or so distinct CDR3 sequences, less than 45% seen only once; the top ten take less than 4.5%. Sequencing input: peripheral blood or thyroid tissue (not recorded which). The receptors here all came from an adult man with Graves' hyperthyroidism.

This clonotype was counted once. The genes are TRBV19 and TRBJ1-5, with D maybe TRBD1 (6 bases). This CDR3 has 14 amino acids. V was cut by 5 bases and J by 7 bases, with 15 bases left in between. CDR1 is LNHDA and CDR2 is SQIVND in the germline V gene (reference sequence). The CDR3 is CASSPTPQGQPQHF. CDR3 sequence (DNA): TGTGCCAGTAGTCCAACTCCTCAGGGGCAGCCCCAGCATTTT.

This clonotype was recorded a few times. The chain couples TRBV6-1 to TRBJ2-2, with 8 bases identical to TRBD1. Germline V CDR1 and CDR2: MNHNS, SASEGT. This CDR3 is 15 amino acids long. After removal of 10 bases from V and 1 base from J, the junction contained 8 bases not matched to a gene. The CDR3 spells CAMRTGTGNTGELFF. CDR3 DNA sequence: TGTGCCATGCGTACCGGGACAGGGAACACCGGGGAGCTGTTTTTT.

This clonotype was seen at least ten times. The chain joins TRBV7-8 to TRBJ1-4, with D possibly matching TRBD1 (6 bases). Germline loops: CDR1 SGHVS, CDR2 FQNEAQ. The V gene lost 3 bases and the J gene lost 8 bases, with 10 bases spanning the gap. The CDR3 has 13 residues. The chain's CDR3 is CASSFGGQEKLFF. The DNA of the CDR3 is TGTGCCAGCAGCTTCGGGGGGCAAGAAAAACTGTTTTTT.

The J gene is TRBJ1-5, the V gene TRBV11-2; D is perhaps TRBD1 (5 bases). CDR1 is SGHAT, CDR2 FQNNGV, per germline. The CDR3 is made up of 14 amino acids. The V end lost 5 bases, the J end lost 7 bases, and 15 bases lay between the germline ends. In DNA, the CDR3 is TGTGCCAGCAGCGGTCCCAGGGTTGACCAGCCCCAGCATTTT. Encoded protein: CASSGPRVDQPQHF. Supplemented by reference TRBV11-2 and TRBJ1-5, the full variable domain reads EAGVAQSPRYKIIEKRQSVAFWCNPISGHATLYWYQQILGQGPKLLIQFQNNGVVDDSQLPKDRFSAERLKGVDSTLKIQPAKLEDSAVYLCASSGPRVDQPQHFGDGTRLSIL.

The V call is TRBV18, the J call TRBJ2-7; the D gene could be TRBD1 or TRBD2 (5 bases each). The CDR3 loop spans 13 amino acids. V was trimmed by 8 bases and J by 7 bases, leaving 18 bases between them. Looked up from germline, CDR1 is KGHSH and CDR2 is LQKENI. The CDR3 here is CASVRDRSDEQYF. The CDR3 DNA reads TGTGCCAGCGTCCGGGACCGGTCGGATGAGCAGTACTTC.

This clonotype was counted ten times or more. The chain is built from TRBV5-6 and TRBJ2-7; TRBD1 matches 8 bases. V gave up 6 bases and J gave up 4 bases; unmatched junction bases: 6. This CDR3 has 13 amino acids. Germline V gives CDR1 SGHDT, CDR2 YYEEEE. CDR3 coding DNA: TGTGCCAGCACCGGAGACAGGGGATACGAGCAGTACTTC. Translation: CASTGDRGYEQYF.

Concerning this clonotype itself: The conserved final phenylalanine or tryptophan is absent from the CDR3, which likely points to a read error. V usage is TRBV29-1 and J usage is TRBJ1-1; D may be TRBD1 (5 bases). V was cut by 7 bases and J by 0 bases, with 18 bases left in between. Germline values: CDR1 SQVTM, CDR2 ANQGSEA. This CDR3 has 15 residues. The CDR3 region is CSAGDVGVMNTEAFL. The CDR3 DNA is TGCAGCGCGGGGGATGTTGGAGTCATGAACACTGAAGCTTTCCTT.

The chain recombines TRBV6-1 with TRBJ2-2; D may be TRBD2 (6 bases). Germline lookup yields CDR1 MNHNS and CDR2 SASEGT. The CDR3 consists of 16 residues. Trimming pared 1 base from V and 0 bases from J, leaving 9 bases between. CDR3: CASSEGRDPNTGELFF. DNA of the CDR3: TGTGCCAGCAGTGAAGGGAGGGACCCGAACACCGGGGAGCTGTTTTTT.

Turning to this clonotype: One junction end disagrees with the germline gene, perhaps due to a read error. The chain recombines TRBV10-3 with TRBJ1-2; a weak D match, TRBD1 (6 bases). The germline V gene encodes CDR1 ENHRY and CDR2 SYGVKD. CDR3 length: 14 amino acids. CDR3 loop: CASSGRTDHYDNTF. DNA for the CDR3: TGTGCCAGCAGTGGAAGGACAGACCACTATGACAACACCTTC.

This clonotype has a handful of counts. The chain is built from TRBV7-9 and TRBJ2-1; 8 bases fit TRBD2. The CDR3 is 14 residues long. CDR1 and CDR2 from the germline V gene are SEHNR and FQNEAQ (reference sequence). Trimming removed 7 bases from V and 2 bases from J; junction bases left unmatched: 4. The CDR3 loop reads CASIIAGTYNEQFF. In DNA, the CDR3 is TGTGCCAGCATCATAGCGGGGACCTACAATGAGCAGTTCTTC.

This clonotype was counted between two and nine times. Given the absence of the conserved phenylalanine or tryptophan at the CDR3 end, a read error is likely. The DNA is left out, because the CDR3 cannot be placed on it with certainty; the CDR3 is given as TCRdb lists it. The chain is built from TRBV7-2 and TRBJ2-5; the table's D call TRBD1 went unverified against the DNA. The germline gives CDR1 SGHTA, CDR2 FQGNSA. The CDR3 adds up to 8 amino acids, both ends counted. CDR3 in amino acids: CASSLKTG.

This clonotype was seen more than once but under ten times. The rearrangement joins TRBV5-5 to TRBJ1-5; tentatively, D is TRBD1 (6 bases). The CDR3 length is 16 residues. Germline V gives CDR1 SGHKS, CDR2 YYEKEE (reference sequence). V lost 1 base to trimming and J lost 2 bases, with 13 bases between them. In nucleotides, the CDR3 is TGTGCCAGCAGCTTGCGGGGGGCCGGGCGCAATCAGCCCCAGCATTTT. This gives the protein CASSLRGAGRNQPQHF. Full variable domain (outside the CDR3, taken from reference TRBV5-5 and TRBJ1-5): DAGVTQSPTHLIKTRGQQVTLRCSPISGHKSVSWYQQVLGQGPQFIFQYYEKEERGRGNFPDRFSARQFPNYSSELNVNALLLGDSALYLCASSLRGAGRNQPQHFGDGTRLSIL.

The CDR3 is CASGLSDYGYTF. CDR3 nucleotide sequence: TGTGCCAGCGGACTTTCAGACTATGGCTACACCTTC. The rearrangement links TRBV6-5 to TRBJ1-2; D remains unclear. Germline V gene lookup returns CDR1 MNHEY and CDR2 SVGAGI. V lost 8 bases and J 3 bases, leaving 10 bases between the germline ends. The CDR3 length is 12 residues.

In the case of this clonotype: One end of the junction does not line up with germline, which may come from a read error. The rearrangement links TRBV7-9 to TRBJ1-2, with 7 bases lining up with TRBD1. The CDR3 is made up of 12 amino acids. Looked up from germline, CDR1 is SEHNR and CDR2 is FQNEAQ (reference sequence). CDR3 in amino acids: CANSWDSDGCTF. CDR3 in DNA: TGTGCCAACAGCTGGGACAGTGATGGCTGCACCTTC.

V gene TRBV2 combines with J gene TRBJ1-5, with D maybe TRBD1 (5 bases). The CDR3 runs 14 residues. Germline CDR1 and CDR2: SNHLY and FYNNEI. Trimming cost V 5 bases and J 14 bases, with 22 bases left between them. CDR3 coding DNA: TGTGCCAGCAGTAGACCGGGACTAGGGCACCCCGAGCATTTT. Its translation is CASSRPGLGHPEHF.

This clonotype was counted between two and nine times. The chain couples TRBV3-1 to TRBJ2-5, with D possibly being TRBD2 (6 bases). The CDR3 extends over 14 amino acids. Trimming removed 4 bases at V and 5 bases at J, with 14 bases between. The germline CDR1 and CDR2 sequences are LGHDT and YNNKEL (reference sequence). The CDR3 sequence: CASSREVLAETQYF. The CDR3 region has the DNA TGTGCCAGCAGCCGCGAGGTTCTAGCGGAGACCCAGTACTTC.

Remarks on this clonotype: This may be a read error: a much more frequent sequence differs by one nucleotide. The chain carries TRBV2 and TRBJ2-7, with TRBD1 matching 7 bases. J was trimmed by 5 bases and V by 8 bases; bases with no gene match: 12. This CDR3 is 14 amino acids long. From germline, CDR1 is SNHLY and CDR2 FYNNEI. As DNA, the CDR3 is TGTGCCAGCCGGGTTCGGGGACAGCCCCACGAGCAGTACTTC. Translated: CASRVRGQPHEQYF. Looking up the rest from reference TRBV2 and TRBJ2-7 gives the full variable domain: EPEVTQTPSHQVTQMGQEVILRCVPISNHLYFYWYRQILGQKVEFLVSFYNNEISEKSEIFDDQFSVERPDGSNFTLKIRSTKLEDSAMYFCASRVRGQPHEQYFGPGTRLTVT.

As regards this clonotype: A much larger clone differs by one base, so this may be a read error. V usage is TRBV10-1 and J usage is TRBJ2-2; the D gene could be TRBD1 or TRBD2 (5 bases each). CDR1 and CDR2 from the germline V gene are WNHNN and SYGVQD (reference sequence). The CDR3 is made up of 16 amino acids. The chain's CDR3 is CANSDRMGVDTGELFF. The CDR3 nucleotides are TGCGCCAACAGTGACAGAATGGGAGTGGACACCGGGGAGCTGTTTTTT.

This clonotype has a count of ten or more. The chain joins TRBV10-3 to TRBJ2-7; no clear D gene. CDR1 is ENHRY and CDR2 is SYGVKD in the germline V gene. The CDR3 extends over 15 amino acids. V lost 0 bases, J lost 3 bases, and 12 bases lay in between. This chain's CDR3 is CAISESDFLGYEQYF. As DNA, the CDR3 is TGTGCCATCAGTGAGTCGGATTTTCTCGGCTACGAGCAGTACTTC.

The V call is TRBV9, the J call TRBJ2-7; unclear D gene. With 0 bases removed from V and 2 bases from J, the gap between germline ends came to 6 bases. The germline CDR1 and CDR2 sequences are SGDLS and YYNGEE. The length of the CDR3 is 13 residues. CDR3 residues: CASSVGDTYEQYF. CDR3 DNA sequence: TGTGCCAGCAGCGTAGGGGATACCTACGAGCAGTACTTC.

As regards this clonotype: Lacking the conserved final phenylalanine or tryptophan, this CDR3 likely reflects a read error. The chain recombines TRBV7-9 with TRBJ2-7, with 8 bases matching TRBD2. In germline, CDR1 is SEHNR, CDR2 FQNEAQ (reference sequence). The junction had 11 bases not matched to a gene; V was cut back by 5 bases and J by 2 bases. This CDR3 is built from 16 residues. This CDR3 is CASSQDSGRGAYEQYL. In DNA, the CDR3 is TGTGCCAGCAGCCAAGATAGTGGGCGGGGGGCCTACGAGCAGTACCTC.

This clonotype was detected ten times or more. V and J are TRBV29-1 and TRBJ2-6; maybe TRBD2 (5 bases). Trimming removed 1 base from V and 0 bases from J, with 10 bases in between. The germline V gene encodes CDR1 SQVTM and CDR2 ANQGSEA. The CDR3 loop spans 16 amino acids. CDR3 sequence reads: CSVEGAGNSGANVLTF. The CDR3 DNA reads as TGCAGCGTTGAAGGGGCCGGGAACTCTGGGGCCAACGTCCTGACTTTC.

This clonotype has a count of ten or more. The chain carries TRBV19 and TRBJ2-5; D may be TRBD2 (6 bases). Germline loops: CDR1 LNHDA, CDR2 SQIVND (reference sequence). The CDR3 has 14 amino acids. V was cut by 7 bases and J by 5 bases, with 17 bases left in between. In DNA form, the CDR3 reads TGTGCCAGTACCAATCCGCTTGGAGGGGAGACCCAGTACTTC. This codes for CASTNPLGGETQYF.

This clonotype came up many times. This chain connects TRBV7-8 to TRBJ1-2; D is undetermined. Trimming removed 8 bases from V and 1 base from J, with 11 bases in between. CDR3 length equals 13 residues. Germline V gene lookup returns CDR1 SGHVS and CDR2 FQNEAQ. CDR3 amino acids: CASGNERNYGYTF. The CDR3 DNA reads as TGTGCCAGCGGGAACGAGCGTAACTATGGCTACACCTTC.

This clonotype occurred a few times. It may be a read error: a sequence one base away is much more abundant. The CDR3 carries no conserved terminal phenylalanine or tryptophan, so it likely arises from a read error. The CDR3 protein is CASSELTASYEQYL. The CDR3 bases are TGTGCCAGCAGTGAGTTGACAGCGTCCTACGAGCAGTACCTC. The chain has TRBV2 and TRBJ2-7; D perhaps matches TRBD1 (5 bases). CDR3 length: 14 amino acids. CDR1 is SNHLY and CDR2 is FYNNEI in the germline V gene. V was clipped by 3 bases and J by 1 base, with 10 bases between them.

Concerning this clonotype: A much larger clone differs from this one at a single base, so this may be a read error. The gene calls are TRBV19 and TRBJ2-7; D possibly corresponds to TRBD1 (6 bases). This CDR3 region has 14 residues. Germline V gene lookup returns CDR1 LNHDA and CDR2 SQIVND (reference sequence). CDR3 DNA: TGTGCCAGTAGTATCGACAGGCGTACCTACGAGCAGCACTTC. This codes for CASSIDRRTYEQHF.